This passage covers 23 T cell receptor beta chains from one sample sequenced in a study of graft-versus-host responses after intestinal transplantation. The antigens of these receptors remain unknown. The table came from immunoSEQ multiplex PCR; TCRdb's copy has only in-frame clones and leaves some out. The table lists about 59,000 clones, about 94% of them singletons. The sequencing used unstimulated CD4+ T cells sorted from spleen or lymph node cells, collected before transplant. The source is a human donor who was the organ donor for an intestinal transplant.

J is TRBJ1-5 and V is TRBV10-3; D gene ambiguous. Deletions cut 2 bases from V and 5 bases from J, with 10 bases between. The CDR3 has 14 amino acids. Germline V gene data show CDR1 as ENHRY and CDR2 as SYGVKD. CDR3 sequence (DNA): TGTGCCATCAGTGAGGTAGCAATTGATCAGCCCCAGCATTTT. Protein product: CAISEVAIDQPQHF.

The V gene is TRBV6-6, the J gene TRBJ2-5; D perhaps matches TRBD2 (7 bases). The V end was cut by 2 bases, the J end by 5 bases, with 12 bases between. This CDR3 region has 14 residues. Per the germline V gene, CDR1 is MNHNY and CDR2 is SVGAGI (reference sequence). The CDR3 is CASSYRGAMETQYF. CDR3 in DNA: TGTGCCAGCAGTTACCGGGGGGCCATGGAGACCCAGTACTTC.

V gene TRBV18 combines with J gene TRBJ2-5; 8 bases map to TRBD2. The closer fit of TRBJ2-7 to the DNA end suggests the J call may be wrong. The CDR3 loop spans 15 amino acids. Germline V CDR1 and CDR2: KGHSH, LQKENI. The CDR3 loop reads CASSSDGGGSYEQYF. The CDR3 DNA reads TGTGCCAGCTCTTCTGACGGCGGGGGGTCCTACGAGCAGTACTTC.

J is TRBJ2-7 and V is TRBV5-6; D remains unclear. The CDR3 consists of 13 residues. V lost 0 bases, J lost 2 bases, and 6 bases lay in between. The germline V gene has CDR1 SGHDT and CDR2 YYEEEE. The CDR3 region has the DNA TGTGCCAGCAGCTTGGTGTCAGCCTACGAGCAGTACTTC. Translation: CASSLVSAYEQYF. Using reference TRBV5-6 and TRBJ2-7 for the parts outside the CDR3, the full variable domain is DAGVTQSPTHLIKTRGQQVTLRCSPKSGHDTVSWYQQALGQGPQFIFQYYEEEERQRGNFPDRFSGHQFPNYSSELNVNALLLGDSALYLCASSLVSAYEQYFGPGTRLTVT.

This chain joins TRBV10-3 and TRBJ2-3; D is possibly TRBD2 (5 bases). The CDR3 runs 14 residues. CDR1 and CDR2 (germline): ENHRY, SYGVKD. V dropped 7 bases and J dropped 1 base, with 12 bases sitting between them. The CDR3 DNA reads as TGTGCCATCACTCCGGGGAAGGGCACAGATACGCAGTATTTT. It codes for CAITPGKGTDTQYF.

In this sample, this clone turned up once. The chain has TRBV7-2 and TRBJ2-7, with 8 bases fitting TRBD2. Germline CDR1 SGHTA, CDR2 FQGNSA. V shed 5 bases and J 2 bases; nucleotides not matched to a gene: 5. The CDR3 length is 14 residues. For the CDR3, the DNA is TGTGCCAGCAGCCGGGGGGGGCCAACCTACGAGCAGTACTTC. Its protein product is CASSRGGPTYEQYF.

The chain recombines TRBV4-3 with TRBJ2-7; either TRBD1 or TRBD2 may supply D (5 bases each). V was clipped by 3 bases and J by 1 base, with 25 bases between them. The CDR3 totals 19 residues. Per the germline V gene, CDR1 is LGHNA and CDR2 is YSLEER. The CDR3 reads CASSHPPGLWVRGSYEQYF. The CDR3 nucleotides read TGCGCCAGCAGCCATCCCCCGGGGCTATGGGTCCGTGGTTCCTACGAGCAGTACTTC.

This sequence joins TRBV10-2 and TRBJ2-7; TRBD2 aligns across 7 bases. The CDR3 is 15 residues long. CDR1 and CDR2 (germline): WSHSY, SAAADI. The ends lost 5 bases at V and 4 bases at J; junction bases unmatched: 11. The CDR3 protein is CASSSSSGPGYEQYF. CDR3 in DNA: TGCGCCAGCAGTTCCTCTAGCGGTCCCGGTTACGAGCAGTACTTC.

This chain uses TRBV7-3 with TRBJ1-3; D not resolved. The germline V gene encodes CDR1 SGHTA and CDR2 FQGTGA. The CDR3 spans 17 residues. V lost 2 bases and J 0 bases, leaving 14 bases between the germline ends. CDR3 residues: CASSLGPGISSGNTIYF. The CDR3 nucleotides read TGTGCCAGCAGCTTAGGGCCCGGGATCTCCTCTGGAAACACCATATATTTT.

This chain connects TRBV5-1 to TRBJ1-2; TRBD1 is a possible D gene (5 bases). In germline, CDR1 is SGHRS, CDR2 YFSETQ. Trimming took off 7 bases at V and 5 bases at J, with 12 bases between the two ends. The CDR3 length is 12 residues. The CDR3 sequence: CASSREGYGYTF. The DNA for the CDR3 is TGCGCCAGCTCGAGGGAGGGGTATGGCTACACCTTC.

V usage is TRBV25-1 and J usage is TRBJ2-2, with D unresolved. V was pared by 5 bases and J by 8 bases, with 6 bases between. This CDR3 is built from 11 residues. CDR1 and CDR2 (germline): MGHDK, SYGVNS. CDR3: CASSRKGELFF. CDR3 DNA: TGTGCCAGCAGTAGGAAAGGGGAGCTGTTTTTT.

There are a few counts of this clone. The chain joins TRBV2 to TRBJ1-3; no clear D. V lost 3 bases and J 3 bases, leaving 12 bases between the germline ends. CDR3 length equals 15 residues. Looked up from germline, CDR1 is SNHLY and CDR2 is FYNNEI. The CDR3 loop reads CASSEQVPLGNTIYF. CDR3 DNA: TGTGCCAGCAGTGAGCAGGTGCCCCTTGGAAACACCATATATTTT.

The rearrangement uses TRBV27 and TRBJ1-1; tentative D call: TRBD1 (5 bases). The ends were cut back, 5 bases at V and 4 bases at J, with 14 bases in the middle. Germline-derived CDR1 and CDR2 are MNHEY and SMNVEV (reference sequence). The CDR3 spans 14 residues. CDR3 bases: TGTGCCAGCAGTACCAGGGCACCTGGCACTGAAGCTTTCTTT. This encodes CASSTRAPGTEAFF.

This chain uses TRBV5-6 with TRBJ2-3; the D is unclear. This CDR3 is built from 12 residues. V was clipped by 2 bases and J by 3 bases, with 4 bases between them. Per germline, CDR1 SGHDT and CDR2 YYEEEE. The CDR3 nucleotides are TGTGCCAGCAGCTTTGATACAGATACGCAGTATTTT. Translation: CASSFDTDTQYF.

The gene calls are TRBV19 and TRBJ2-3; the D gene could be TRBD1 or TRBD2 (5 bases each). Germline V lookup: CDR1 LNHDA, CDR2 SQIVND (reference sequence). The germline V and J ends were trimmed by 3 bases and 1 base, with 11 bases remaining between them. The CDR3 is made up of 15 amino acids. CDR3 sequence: CASSITGPGTDTQYF. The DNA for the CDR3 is TGTGCCAGTAGTATCACGGGGCCCGGCACAGATACGCAGTATTTT.

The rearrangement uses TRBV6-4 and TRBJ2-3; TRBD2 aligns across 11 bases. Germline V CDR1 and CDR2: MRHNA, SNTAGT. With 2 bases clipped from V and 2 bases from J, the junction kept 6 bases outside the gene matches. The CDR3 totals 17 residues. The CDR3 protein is CASSDTPTSGATDTQYF. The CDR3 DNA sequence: TGTGCCAGCAGTGACACACCGACTAGCGGGGCCACAGATACGCAGTATTTT.

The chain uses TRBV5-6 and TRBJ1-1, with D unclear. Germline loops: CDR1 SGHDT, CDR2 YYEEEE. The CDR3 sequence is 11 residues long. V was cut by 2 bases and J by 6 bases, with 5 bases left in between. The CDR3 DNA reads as TGTGCCAGCAGCTTCGGACCTGAAGCTTTCTTT. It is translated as CASSFGPEAFF.

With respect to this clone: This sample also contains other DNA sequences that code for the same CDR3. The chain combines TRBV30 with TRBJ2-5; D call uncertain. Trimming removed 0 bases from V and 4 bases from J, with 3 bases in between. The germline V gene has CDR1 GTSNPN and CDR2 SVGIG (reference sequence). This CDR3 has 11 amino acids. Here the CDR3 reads CAWSVGETQYF. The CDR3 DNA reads TGTGCCTGGAGTGTTGGAGAGACCCAGTACTTC. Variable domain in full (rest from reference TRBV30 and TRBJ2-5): SQTIHQWPATLVQPVGSPLSLECTVEGTSNPNLYWYRQAAGRGLQLLFYSVGIGQISSEVPQNLSASRPQDRQFILSSKKLLLSDSGFYLCAWSVGETQYFGPGTRLLVL.

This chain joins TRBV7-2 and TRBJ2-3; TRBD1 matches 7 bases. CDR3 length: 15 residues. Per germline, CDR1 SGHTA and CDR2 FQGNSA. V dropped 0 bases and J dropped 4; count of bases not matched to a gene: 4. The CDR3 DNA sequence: TGTGCCAGCAGCTTAGCCAGGGGGTCAGCAGATACGCAGTATTTT. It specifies CASSLARGSADTQYF.

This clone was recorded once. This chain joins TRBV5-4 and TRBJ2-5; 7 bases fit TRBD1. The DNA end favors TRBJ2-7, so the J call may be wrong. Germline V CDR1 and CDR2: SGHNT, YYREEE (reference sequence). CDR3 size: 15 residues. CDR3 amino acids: CASSLDRVVHNEQYF. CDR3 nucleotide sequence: TGTGCCAGCAGCCTCGACAGGGTTGTTCACAACGAGCAGTACTTC.

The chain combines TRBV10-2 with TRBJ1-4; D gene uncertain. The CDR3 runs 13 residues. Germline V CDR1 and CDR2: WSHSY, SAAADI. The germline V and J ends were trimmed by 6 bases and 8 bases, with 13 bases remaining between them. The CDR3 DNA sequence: TGCGCCAGCAGCAATCACGCCAACGAAAAACTGTTTTTT. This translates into CASSNHANEKLFF.

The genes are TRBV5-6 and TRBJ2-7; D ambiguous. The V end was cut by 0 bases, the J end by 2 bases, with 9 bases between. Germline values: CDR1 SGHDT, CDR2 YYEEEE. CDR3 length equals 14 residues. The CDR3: CASSLGLRTYEQYF. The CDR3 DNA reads TGTGCCAGCAGCTTGGGACTGCGGACCTACGAGCAGTACTTC.

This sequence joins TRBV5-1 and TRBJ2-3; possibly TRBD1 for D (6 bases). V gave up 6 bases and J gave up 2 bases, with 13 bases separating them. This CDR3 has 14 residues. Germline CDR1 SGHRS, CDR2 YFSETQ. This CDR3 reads CASTLTGYTDTQYF. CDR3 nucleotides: TGCGCCAGCACCCTGACAGGATACACAGATACGCAGTATTTT.